This note documents a single TCR beta chain sequence. The antigen remains unidentified. These data originate in a study of CD8 T cells in Susac syndrome. The study, taken as a whole, reports: The authors acknowledged that their TCR sequencing and HLA analysis involved a relatively small number of individuals.

With random hexamers, reverse transcription was performed on about 0.45 to 1 ug of RNA. TCRdb fed the immunoSEQ multiplex PCR reads into MiXCR, producing one record per CDR3 protein. The repertoire holds around 26,000 distinct CDR3 sequences, around 95% seen once, with about 0.27% in the top ten. CD8+ and CD4+ blood T cells underwent TCR beta sequencing. TEMRA cells were FACS-enriched, unlike CD8+ and CD4+ T cells, which were negatively isolated. The CDR3 sequence is 15 residues long. Germline V lookup: CDR1 SEHNR, CDR2 FQNEAQ (reference sequence). V lost 5 bases and J 4 bases, leaving 14 bases between the germline ends.

The chain recombines TRBV7-9 with TRBJ1-4, with a weak D call TRBD1 (5 bases). Sequenced sample: CD8+ T cells from PBMCs. This clonotype was obtained from a human donor in good health. In DNA form, the CDR3 reads TGTGCCAGCAGCCCCTCGAAGGGACTTAATGAAAAACTGTTTTTT. As protein: CASSPSKGLNEKLFF.